The TCR beta chain described here comes from a study of response to subunit inactivated influenza vaccine. Study findings and constraints: Authors suggested each seasonal flu vaccination may recruit only limited numbers of new T cells.

About this clonotype itself: Antigen specificity is unknown.

TCRdb used MiXCR to reprocess the RT-PCR reads, holding one entry per CDR3 protein. This sample has 200,000 to 300,000 distinct CDR3 sequences, with 12% found just once. This CDR3 spans 13 amino acids. V was trimmed by 0 bases and J by 6 bases, leaving 9 bases between them. Germline loops: CDR1 SGHTA, CDR2 FQGNSA. This sequence originates from a man aged 45 to 65 who received an inactivated influenza vaccine. The sequences come from non-naive T cells sorted from PBMCs, collected 14 to 15 days before vaccination. The chain joins TRBV7-2 to TRBJ2-7; tentatively, D is TRBD1 (5 bases). CDR3 sequence reads: CASSLAGVPEQYF. The CDR3 DNA sequence: TGTGCCAGCAGCTTAGCAGGGGTTCCCGAGCAGTACTTC.